Below are 6 T cell receptor beta chains sequenced from a single sample in a study of blood T cell repertoires in COVID-19. The data were produced by immunoSEQ multiplex PCR, yet TCRdb's version contains in-frame clones alone and is incomplete. The sample includes fewer than 650,000 clones, roughly 91% of them seen just once. The sample consisted of peripheral blood. These receptors came from a woman aged 45-65 years with COVID-19, enrolled during active disease.

The chain employs TRBV10-1 and TRBJ2-3; 7 nucleotides align to TRBD2. The CDR3 loop spans 13 amino acids. CDR1 WNHNN and CDR2 SYGVQD come from the germline V gene (reference sequence). The ends lost 3 bases at V and 8 bases at J; junction bases unmatched: 5. Here the CDR3 reads CASSEAGTGTQYF. The CDR3 nucleotides are TGCGCCAGCAGTGAAGCGGGGACGGGTACGCAGTATTTT.

This clone has just one count. The chain combines TRBV3-1 (or the pseudogene TRBV3-2) with TRBJ2-5; 8 bases match TRBD2. Germline CDR1 is LGHDT and CDR2 is YNNKEL (reference sequence). The CDR3 sequence is 16 residues long. The junction had 4 bases not matched to a gene; V was cut back by 0 bases and J by 1 base. Written as DNA, the CDR3 is TGTGCCAGCAGCCAAGAGGAGCGGGAGCTCCAAGAGACCCAGTACTTC. Amino acids: CASSQEERELQETQYF.

This chain joins TRBV4-1 and TRBJ2-5; TRBD2 matches at 10 bases. The germline CDR1 and CDR2 sequences are MGHRA and YSYEKL. V lost 3 bases, J lost 2 bases, and 9 bases stayed unmatched. The CDR3 runs 17 residues. The CDR3 protein is CASSHPPGLASQETQYF. For the CDR3, the DNA is TGCGCCAGCAGCCACCCGCCGGGACTAGCGAGTCAAGAGACCCAGTACTTC.

This chain joins TRBV9 and TRBJ1-2; TRBD1 agrees at 7 bases. CDR1 and CDR2 from the germline V gene are SGDLS and YYNGEE. J was trimmed by 2 bases and V by 4 bases; bases with no gene match: 14. CDR3 length: 17 residues. The CDR3 loop is CASSPSMGTDQNYGYTF. CDR3 sequence (DNA): TGTGCCAGCAGCCCTTCTATGGGGACAGACCAGAACTATGGCTACACCTTC.

The J gene is TRBJ1-1, the V gene TRBV11-2; 8 nucleotides align to TRBD1. Trimming removed 5 bases from V and 10 bases from J; junction bases left unmatched: 12. The CDR3 covers 14 residues. Germline CDR1 is SGHAT and CDR2 is FQNNGV. The CDR3 protein is CASSRYRGRSGAFF. The CDR3 region has the DNA TGTGCCAGCAGCCGATACAGGGGGAGGAGTGGAGCTTTCTTT.

The chain has TRBV5-6 and TRBJ1-6; maybe TRBD1 (5 bases). Germline loops: CDR1 SGHDT, CDR2 YYEEEE. This CDR3 is built from 15 residues. V lost 0 bases and J lost 9, with 13 bases in between. CDR3 loop: CASSLVGREGSPLHF. The DNA for the CDR3 is TGTGCCAGCAGCTTGGTCGGCAGGGAGGGTTCACCCCTCCACTTT.